These T cell receptor beta chains were read from a single sample in a study of blood T cell repertoires in COVID-19. Profiling relied on immunoSEQ multiplex PCR, and the TCRdb table lists in-frame clones only, not all of them. The sample lists 90,000 to 150,000 clones, about four fifths occurring once. The sequenced material came from peripheral blood. The receptors originated from a woman of 80 years or more with acute or convalescent COVID-19. Both conserved end residues are part of each CDR3. A D gene is named only where the DNA matches it firmly. Size is omitted from some rows. Given values are once, few, many or a class for expanded clones.

cdr3_aa | cdr3_nt | v_call | clone_size | cdr3_length | d_call | j_call
CASYGTANYGYTF | TGTGCCAGCTACGGGACAGCTAACTATGGCTACACCTTC | TRBV18 | - | 13 | TRBD1 | TRBJ1-2
CASSFPGTGDNEQFF | TGTGCCAGCAGCTTCCCCGGGACAGGGGACAATGAGCAGTTCTTC | TRBV13 | - | 15 | TRBD1 | TRBJ2-1
CASSPNSADTQYF | TGTGCCAGCAGCCCAAATTCAGCAGATACGCAGTATTTT | TRBV7-9 | - | 13 | - | TRBJ2-3
CAWSIQGYSPLHF | TGTGCCTGGAGTATTCAGGGCTATTCACCCCTCCACTTT | TRBV30 | - | 13 | - | TRBJ1-6
CASSLTGSDVEAFF | TGTGCCAGCAGCTTAACGGGGAGCGACGTTGAAGCTTTCTTT | TRBV7-2 | - | 14 | - | TRBJ1-1
CASSLDGTGTGPQHF | TGTGCCAGCAGCTTAGATGGGACTGGCACGGGGCCCCAGCATTTT | TRBV7-2 | - | 15 | - | TRBJ1-5
CASTIGGQYQETQYF | TGTGCCAGCACCATAGGGGGACAGTACCAAGAGACCCAGTACTTC | TRBV28 | - | 15 | TRBD1 | TRBJ2-5
CASRAGTGNYGYTF | TGTGCCAGCAGGGCCGGGACAGGGAACTATGGCTACACCTTC | TRBV6-6 | - | 14 | TRBD1 | TRBJ1-2
CASSLTSGQPQHF | TGTGCCAGCAGCTTAACATCAGGGCAGCCCCAGCATTTT | TRBV7-3 | once | 13 | - | TRBJ1-5
CASNEQGWYTQYF | TGTGCCAGCAATGAGCAGGGGTGGTATACGCAGTATTTT | TRBV12-3/TRBV12-4 | - | 13 | - | TRBJ2-3
CASSLVSSTDTQYF | TGTGCCAGCAGCTTAGTGAGTAGCACAGATACGCAGTATTTT | TRBV11-2 | - | 14 | - | TRBJ2-3
CASSQDPGFSSTEAFF | TGTGCCAGCAGCCAAGATCCAGGGTTCTCCAGCACTGAAGCTTTCTTT | TRBV4-2 | - | 16 | - | TRBJ1-1
CASSQDPGQVYYGYTF | TGCGCCAGCAGCCAAGATCCAGGACAGGTTTACTATGGCTACACCTTC | TRBV4-3 | - | 16 | TRBD1 | TRBJ1-2
CASSSRRGAFPPLHF | TGTGCCAGCAGCTCCCGGAGGGGAGCCTTTCCACCCCTCCACTTT | TRBV5-8 | once | 15 | - | TRBJ1-6
CASSLGAARGTDTQYF | TGTGCCAGCAGCTTGGGAGCAGCGAGAGGCACAGATACGCAGTATTTT | TRBV5-8 | - | 16 | - | TRBJ2-3
CASSIDRVNTEAFF | TGTGCCAGCTCCATCGACAGGGTGAACACTGAAGCTTTCTTT | TRBV18 | - | 14 | TRBD1 | TRBJ1-1
CASSLGTSRNEQYF | TGCGCCAGCAGCCTCGGGACTAGTCGGAACGAGCAGTACTTC | TRBV5-1 | - | 14 | TRBD2 | TRBJ2-7
CASSIQTYNEQFF | TGTGCCAGTAGTATCCAAACCTACAATGAGCAGTTCTTC | TRBV19 | - | 13 | - | TRBJ2-1
CASSNTGAGANVLTF | TGTGCCAGCAGTAATACAGGGGCTGGGGCCAACGTCCTGACTTTC | TRBV6-2/TRBV6-3 | - | 15 | TRBD1 | TRBJ2-6
CASSQTGSEAFF | TGTGCCAGCAGCCAAACAGGGTCTGAAGCTTTCTTT | TRBV6-5 | few | 12 | - | TRBJ1-1
CASSHLGEGDSPLHF | TGTGCCAGCAGCCACCTAGGGGAGGGCGATTCACCCCTCCACTTT | TRBV4-2 | few | 15 | - | TRBJ1-6
CASSLVDRHQETQYF | TGTGCCAGCAGCTTGGTCGACAGACACCAAGAGACCCAGTACTTC | TRBV5-6 | once | 15 | - | TRBJ2-5
CASSTLQGSNQPQHF | TGTGCCAGTAGCACCCTACAGGGGAGCAATCAGCCCCAGCATTTT | TRBV19 | - | 15 | TRBD1 | TRBJ1-5
CASSSWGDQPQHF | TGTGCCAGCAGTTCGTGGGGGGATCAGCCCCAGCATTTT | TRBV12-3/TRBV12-4 | - | 13 | - | TRBJ1-5
CASSGYSGNTIYF | TGCGCCTCCTCGGGGTACTCTGGAAACACCATATATTTT | TRBV10-2 | - | 13 | - | TRBJ1-3
CAWRETGGYGEQFF | TGTGCCTGGAGGGAGACAGGGGGGTACGGTGAGCAGTTCTTC | TRBV30 | - | 14 | TRBD1 | TRBJ2-1
CASGLWARGTSEAFF | TGTGCTAGTGGTTTGTGGGCCCGGGGGACCTCTGAAGCTTTCTTT | TRBV12-5 | - | 15 | - | TRBJ1-1
CASSLRQGTDTQYF | TGTGCCAGTAGTCTTCGACAGGGAACAGATACGCAGTATTTT | TRBV19 | - | 14 | TRBD1 | TRBJ2-3
CASRTALSYNSPLHF | TGTGCCAGCCGGACAGCCCTATCCTATAATTCACCCCTCCACTTT | TRBV6-5 | few | 15 | - | TRBJ1-6
CASSATGNTGELFF | TGTGCCAGCAGTGCGACGGGGAACACCGGGGAGCTGTTTTTT | TRBV9 | - | 14 | - | TRBJ2-2
CASSQELRTGSYNEQFF | TGTGCCAGCAGCCAAGAGTTACGGACAGGAAGCTACAATGAGCAGTTCTTC | TRBV4-2 | - | 17 | TRBD1 | TRBJ2-1
CASSPGVLDEQFF | TGTGCCAGCAGTCCCGGGGTTCTCGATGAGCAGTTCTTC | TRBV28 | - | 13 | - | TRBJ2-1
CASSQGTGDTQYF | TGTGCCAGCAGCCAAGGGACGGGGGATACGCAGTATTTT | TRBV3-1/TRBV3-2 | - | 13 | - | TRBJ2-3
CASSMAGGSGETQYF | TGTGCCAGTAGTATGGCGGGAGGGTCGGGTGAGACCCAGTACTTC | TRBV19 | - | 15 | TRBD2 | TRBJ2-5
CASSPLTGVGKETQYF | TGTGCCAGCTCACCACTAACGGGAGTAGGAAAAGAGACCCAGTACTTC | TRBV18 | - | 16 | - | TRBJ2-5
CASSFLRREAFF | TGTGCCAGCAGTTTCCTCAGGCGTGAAGCTTTCTTT | TRBV28 | - | 12 | - | TRBJ1-1
CASSPGTGYYGYTF | TGCGCCAGCAGCCCCGGGACAGGGTACTATGGCTACACCTTC | TRBV5-1 | - | 14 | TRBD1 | TRBJ1-2
CASSQVEQIGELFF | TGTGCCAGCAGCCAAGTGGAGCAAATCGGGGAGCTGTTTTTT | TRBV4-2 | - | 14 | - | TRBJ2-2
CASSPPGGNQPQHF | TGTGCCAGCAGTCCCCCGGGGGGCAATCAGCCCCAGCATTTT | TRBV27 | - | 14 | - | TRBJ1-5
CSVEDGSGGAYTEAFF | TGCAGCGTTGAAGATGGGTCGGGGGGCGCATATACTGAAGCTTTCTTT | TRBV29-1 | - | 16 | - | TRBJ1-1
CASSLNGATNEKLFF | TGTGCCAGTAGCCTCAACGGTGCAACTAATGAAAAACTGTTTTTT | TRBV19 | once | 15 | - | TRBJ1-4
CASSRTGQPQHF | TGTGCCAGCAGTCGAACGGGTCAGCCCCAGCATTTT | TRBV27 | - | 12 | - | TRBJ1-5
CASIGTPKTYGYTF | TGTGCCAGTATCGGGACACCTAAAACCTATGGCTACACCTTC | TRBV19 | - | 14 | - | TRBJ1-2
CAWTLDRGNSPLHF | TGTGCCTGGACTTTGGACAGGGGAAATTCACCCCTCCACTTT | TRBV30 | - | 14 | TRBD1 | TRBJ1-6
CASSLSGGTDTQYF | TGTGCCAGCAGCCTGTCTGGAGGCACAGATACGCAGTATTTT | TRBV3-1/TRBV3-2 | - | 14 | - | TRBJ2-3
CASSQGITRGPRGINEQFF | TGCGCCAGCAGCCAAGGTATCACCAGGGGGCCACGTGGGATTAATGAGCAGTTCTTC | TRBV4-1 | - | 19 | TRBD1 | TRBJ2-1
CASSEDTGARTEAFF | TGTGCCAGCAGCGAGGACACAGGGGCCCGCACTGAAGCTTTCTTT | TRBV9 | - | 15 | TRBD1 | TRBJ1-1
CASGDLAGKDEQFF | TGCGCCAGCGGAGACCTAGCGGGCAAGGATGAGCAGTTCTTC | TRBV5-1 | once | 14 | TRBD2 | TRBJ2-1
CASSIGARTEAFF | TGTGCCAGTAGTATTGGGGCCCGGACTGAAGCTTTCTTT | TRBV19 | - | 13 | - | TRBJ1-1
CASSTPGGHTEAFF | TGTGCCAGCAGCACTCCAGGAGGGCACACTGAAGCTTTCTTT | TRBV5-6 | - | 14 | - | TRBJ1-1